This T cell receptor beta chain was observed in a study of OX40 agonist ivuxolimab in advanced cancers. Study-level information: The study enrolled dose-escalation patients with hepatocellular carcinoma, melanoma, renal cell or head and neck cancer. Partial responses, seen in three patients, involved one hepatocellular carcinoma and two cutaneous melanomas.

The CDR3 extends over 21 amino acids. The V gene lost 0 bases and the J gene lost 0 bases, with 22 bases spanning the gap. Germline V gives CDR1 SGDLS, CDR2 YYNGEE. Produced via immunoSEQ multiplex PCR; TCRdb's table is partial and in-frame only. Altogether under 95,000 clones are present, 75% to 90% being singletons, with the ten largest covering roughly 1.3%. The sequences come from CD4+ or CD8+ T cells sorted from blood, collected in a trial of the OX40 agonist ivuxolimab. The origin of this receptor is an adult with an advanced solid tumor such as melanoma, head and neck, liver or kidney cancer. The chain joins TRBV9 to TRBJ2-6, with unresolved D. This CDR3 reads CASSVAPPEKGPSSGANVLTF. The DNA of the CDR3 is TGTGCCAGCAGCGTAGCCCCCCCCGAGAAAGGGCCGAGCTCTGGGGCCAACGTCCTGACTTTC.